These T cell receptor beta chains were read from a single sample in a study of blood T cell repertoires in COVID-19. The method was immunoSEQ multiplex PCR; TCRdb's version includes in-frame clones alone and lacks a portion of them. Of fewer than 250,000 clones in the sample, 75% to 85% are singletons; the top ten hold around 5.5%. The material sequenced was peripheral blood. The receptors originated from a human donor in a cohort sampled during active COVID-19. CDR3s include the opening cysteine and the closing phenylalanine or tryptophan. A D gene is named only where the DNA matches it firmly. Where a row states a size, it is once, few, many or the class of an expanded clone; other rows omit it.

D	V	size	J	CDR3	DNA
NA	TRBV27	NA	TRBJ2-3	CASSPLIGGDTQYF	TGTGCCAGCAGCCCCCTGATCGGTGGAGATACGCAGTATTTT
TRBD1	TRBV28	NA	TRBJ1-2	CASTKGQGYGYTF	TGTGCCAGCACCAAGGGACAGGGCTATGGCTACACCTTC
TRBD2	TRBV6-1	NA	TRBJ2-7	CASSEERTSATYEQYF	TGTGCCAGCAGTGAAGAAAGGACTAGCGCTACCTACGAGCAGTACTTC
NA	TRBV24-1	NA	TRBJ1-1	CATSAKGGTEAFF	TGTGCCACCAGTGCCAAGGGAGGGACTGAAGCTTTCTTT
TRBD2	TRBV15	NA	TRBJ2-7	CATSRESTGWLAGPYEQYF	TGTGCCACCAGCAGAGAATCCACAGGGTGGCTAGCGGGACCCTACGAGCAGTACTTC
NA	TRBV7-9	NA	TRBJ1-1	CASSRQGRDTEAFF	TGTGCCAGCAGCCGGCAGGGGAGAGACACTGAAGCTTTCTTT
NA	TRBV5-1	NA	TRBJ2-3	CASSSEPGTDTQYF	TGCGCCAGCAGCTCCGAGCCGGGCACAGATACGCAGTATTTT
TRBD1	TRBV19	few	TRBJ1-5	CASSKWDRTINQPQHF	TGTGCCAGTAGTAAATGGGACAGAACAATCAATCAGCCCCAGCATTTT
TRBD2	TRBV11-3	NA	TRBJ2-3	CASSLAASGRDTQYF	TGTGCCAGCAGCTTAGCGGCTAGCGGGAGAGATACGCAGTATTTT
TRBD1	TRBV5-1	NA	TRBJ1-3	CASTSDRTSGNTIYF	TGCGCCAGCACCTCGGACAGGACCTCTGGAAACACCATATATTTT
TRBD2	TRBV5-1	NA	TRBJ2-5	CASSRRVAGREETQYF	TGCGCCAGCAGCCGACGGGTAGCGGGGCGAGAAGAGACCCAGTACTTC
NA	TRBV11-3	NA	TRBJ1-1	CASSLGSGISTEAFF	TGTGCCAGCAGCTTGGGTAGCGGGATAAGCACTGAAGCTTTCTTT
NA	TRBV18	NA	TRBJ2-7	CASSPNGGDEQYF	TGTGCCAGCTCACCTAACGGGGGTGACGAGCAGTACTTC
TRBD2	TRBV6-6	NA	TRBJ2-3	CASSLLAGTDTQYF	TGTGCCAGCAGTTTACTAGCGGGGACGGATACGCAGTATTTT
NA	TRBV30	NA	TRBJ1-2	CAWRQTRNYGYTF	TGTGCCTGGAGGCAGACAAGGAACTATGGCTACACCTTC
TRBD2	TRBV6-5	NA	TRBJ2-1	CASSSSGVGNEQFF	TGTGCCAGCAGCTCCAGCGGGGTTGGCAATGAGCAGTTCTTC
TRBD2	TRBV18	once	TRBJ2-5	CASSPREGIETQYF	TGTGCCAGCTCACCAAGGGAGGGGATAGAGACCCAGTACTTC
TRBD2	TRBV5-5	NA	TRBJ2-2	CASSRTSGFTGELFF	TGTGCCAGCAGCCGGACTAGCGGATTCACCGGGGAGCTGTTTTTT
TRBD1	TRBV28	NA	TRBJ2-1	CASSEGQVNEQFF	TGTGCCAGCAGTGAAGGACAGGTTAATGAGCAGTTCTTC
NA	TRBV20-1	NA	TRBJ2-7	CSASIAADSSYEQYF	TGCAGTGCTAGTATTGCGGCCGACAGCTCCTACGAGCAGTACTTC
TRBD2	TRBV10-3	NA	TRBJ2-1	CAISELRGGRPREQFF	TGTGCCATCAGTGAGTTGAGGGGCGGGAGGCCTAGGGAGCAGTTCTTC
NA	TRBV18	NA	TRBJ1-2	CASSQRGYGYTF	TGTGCCAGCTCACAAAGGGGCTATGGCTACACCTTC
NA	TRBV12-2	NA	TRBJ2-7	CASRSGQAPYEQYF	TGTGCAAGTCGCTCTGGACAGGCTCCTTACGAGCAGTACTTC
NA	TRBV2	NA	TRBJ1-5	CASSEAGLEKRQPQHF	TGTGCCAGCAGTGAAGCCGGACTCGAGAAGCGGCAGCCCCAGCATTTT
TRBD1	TRBV7-7	NA	TRBJ1-4	CASSPGTGLNEKLFF	TGTGCTAGCAGCCCCGGGACAGGGCTTAATGAAAAACTGTTTTTT
NA	TRBV19	few	TRBJ1-1	CASSWGTMTTEAFF	TGTGCCAGTAGTTGGGGGACTATGACCACTGAAGCTTTCTTT
NA	TRBV6-5	NA	TRBJ1-6	CASSKNLRDSPLHF	TGTGCCAGCAGTAAGAACTTGAGGGATTCACCCCTCCACTTT
TRBD1	TRBV27	NA	TRBJ2-7	CASSWGQGAEQYF	TGTGCCAGCAGTTGGGGACAGGGGGCTGAGCAGTACTTC
NA	TRBV4-1	once	TRBJ1-3	CASSQEGGLGNTIYF	TGCGCCAGCAGCCAAGAAGGAGGGTTGGGAAACACCATATATTTT
TRBD1	TRBV5-6	NA	TRBJ1-1	CASSLRTGGRTEAFF	TGTGCCAGCAGCTTAAGGACAGGGGGGCGGACTGAAGCTTTCTTT
NA	TRBV21-1	NA	TRBJ1-2	CASNPTGSLSFNYGYTF	TGTGCCAGCAACCCGACAGGGAGCCTTTCTTTTAACTATGGCTACACCTTC
TRBD1	TRBV30	once	TRBJ1-5	CAWSVRQGAQQPQHF	TGTGCCTGGAGTGTAAGACAGGGGGCTCAACAGCCCCAGCATTTT
TRBD2	TRBV5-1	NA	TRBJ2-1	CASSPGLANEQFF	TGCGCCAGCAGCCCCGGACTAGCAAATGAGCAGTTCTTC
NA	TRBV10-3	NA	TRBJ2-2	CAISGRANTGELFF	TGTGCCATCAGTGGGAGGGCGAACACCGGGGAGCTGTTTTTT
NA	TRBV3-1/TRBV3-2	NA	TRBJ1-2	CASSQETGNYGYTF	TGTGCCAGCAGCCAAGAGACGGGTAACTATGGCTACACCTTC
NA	TRBV6-5	once	TRBJ1-4	CASRPQGLQEKLFF	TGTGCCAGCAGGCCACAGGGTCTTCAAGAAAAACTGTTTTTT
NA	TRBV27	NA	TRBJ1-1	CASSLTADWNTEAFF	TGTGCCAGCAGTTTAACAGCGGACTGGAACACTGAAGCTTTCTTT
NA	TRBV18	NA	TRBJ1-4	CASSPSAGATNEKLFF	TGTGCCAGCTCACCGTCAGCAGGGGCAACTAATGAAAAACTGTTTTTT
TRBD1	TRBV9	once	TRBJ1-4	CASSPLYGTGGEKLFF	TGTGCCAGCAGCCCTTTGTACGGGACAGGGGGGGAAAAACTGTTTTTT